This T cell receptor beta chain appears in the sequencing data of a study of blood T cell repertoires in COVID-19. The wider study: There were acute and convalescent COVID-19 samples, and they came from the United States, Italy and Spain.

TCRdb keeps only in-frame clones here, not all; method: immunoSEQ multiplex PCR. Of some 80,000 clones listed, approximately 90% are singletons. The CDR3 length is 16 residues. CDR1 and CDR2 from the germline V gene are MNHEY and SVGAGI. The V gene end was trimmed by 4 bases and the J gene end by 10 bases; junction bases not matched to a gene: 19. The clonotype comes from a woman over 75 with active or convalescent COVID-19. J is TRBJ2-7 and V is TRBV6-5, with 7 nucleotides matching TRBD1. The sample comprised peripheral blood. As DNA, the CDR3 is TGTGCCAGCAGTTCCCAACCTCCGGGACAGAGCCTAAAACAGTACTTC. It yields the protein CASSSQPPGQSLKQYF.